These 30 T cell receptor beta chains came from one sample sequenced in a study of blood T cell repertoires in COVID-19. Using immunoSEQ multiplex PCR, the repertoire was profiled, and TCRdb retains in-frame clones only, with some absent. The data show under 300,000 clones, 80% to 90% seen once. Sample: PBMCs or T cells enriched from blood (not recorded which). The receptors originated from a woman between 50 and 59 years old who had recovered from COVID-19.

The V and J genes are TRBV7-6 and TRBJ2-5, with 7 positions matching TRBD2. The germline V gene encodes CDR1 SGHVS and CDR2 FNYEAQ. The junction had 13 bases not matched to a gene; V was cut back by 3 bases and J by 6 bases. CDR3 length: 16 residues. In DNA form, the CDR3 reads TGTGCCAGCAGCTTTCAGGAGACTAGCTCTATCCAGACCCAGTACTTC. This encodes CASSFQETSSIQTQYF. Looking up the rest from reference TRBV7-6 and TRBJ2-5 gives the full variable domain: GAGVSQSPRYKVTKRGQDVALRCDPISGHVSLYWYRQALGQGPEFLTYFNYEAQQDKSGLPNDRFSAERPEGSISTLTIQRTEQRDSAMYRCASSFQETSSIQTQYFGPGTRLLVL.

This sequence joins TRBV15 and TRBJ1-1; perhaps TRBD1 as D (5 bases). V was trimmed by 1 base and J by 4 bases, leaving 10 bases between them. Germline V gene sequence: CDR1 LNHNV, CDR2 YYDKDF (reference sequence). The CDR3 sequence is 14 residues long. CDR3 in amino acids: CATSRGGESTEAFF. DNA for the CDR3: TGTGCCACCAGCAGAGGGGGGGAAAGCACTGAAGCTTTCTTT.

The chain carries TRBV27 and TRBJ2-7, with D possibly TRBD1 on 7 matching bases. Trimming shortened V by 3 bases and J by 3 bases, and 18 bases separated the two germline ends. The CDR3 runs to 16 residues. Germline V gene sequence: CDR1 MNHEY, CDR2 SMNVEV (reference sequence). CDR3 DNA sequence: TGTGCCAGCAGTTTCTCCGGGGGACAGCTGATCTACGAGCAGTACTTC. This gives the protein CASSFSGGQLIYEQYF.

The J gene is TRBJ2-1, the V gene TRBV18; weak D call: TRBD1 (6 bases). Trimming shortened V by 4 bases and J by 9 bases, and 10 bases separated the two germline ends. The CDR3 has 12 residues. The germline V gene has CDR1 KGHSH and CDR2 LQKENI. The CDR3 bases are TGTGCCAGCTCACGTCAGGGGATTGAGCAGTTCTTC. This translates into CASSRQGIEQFF.

This clone was detected only a few times. Other nucleotide sequences from this sample produce the same CDR3. This chain links TRBV7-9 with TRBJ2-7; tentative D call: TRBD1 (6 bases). The CDR3 sequence is 12 residues long. Germline CDR1 is SEHNR and CDR2 is FQNEAQ (reference sequence). Trimming shortened V by 6 bases and J by 6 bases, and 12 bases separated the two germline ends. The DNA for the CDR3 is TGTGCCAGCAGTTCACAGGGACCCGAGCAGTACTTC. Translating it yields CASSSQGPEQYF. Using reference TRBV7-9 and TRBJ2-7 for the parts outside the CDR3, the full variable domain is DTGVSQNPRHKITKRGQNVTFRCDPISEHNRLYWYRQTLGQGPEFLTYFQNEAQLEKSRLLSDRFSAERPKGSFSTLEIQRTEQGDSAMYLCASSSQGPEQYFGPGTRLTVT.

This clone was detected a few times. The J gene is TRBJ2-4, the V gene TRBV10-1; perhaps TRBD2 as D (5 bases). This CDR3 spans 15 amino acids. V lost 4 bases and J 7 bases, leaving 17 bases between the germline ends. The germline V gene encodes CDR1 WNHNN and CDR2 SYGVQD (reference sequence). The CDR3 is CASSGVATMANIQYF. The CDR3 DNA reads TGCGCCAGCAGTGGGGTGGCGACTATGGCCAACATTCAGTACTTC.

The chain uses TRBV28 and TRBJ1-5, with 7 positions matching TRBD1. V lost 6 bases and J lost 4; bases outside the gene matches: 6. The CDR3 has 14 residues. Germline-derived CDR1 and CDR2 are MDHEN and SYDVKM. CDR3 region: CASRGGQRNQPQHF. Written as DNA, the CDR3 is TGTGCCAGCAGGGGGGGACAGCGGAATCAGCCCCAGCATTTT.

The V gene is TRBV3-1 (or the pseudogene TRBV3-2), the J gene TRBJ2-2; 10 positions agree with TRBD1. The CDR3 contains 16 residues. Germline trimming cut 1 base from V and 1 base from J; bases unmatched to any gene: 0. Germline V gene data show CDR1 as LGHDT and CDR2 as YNNKEL (reference sequence). CDR3 protein: CASSQGTGGNTGELFF. DNA for the CDR3: TGTGCCAGCAGCCAAGGGACAGGGGGGAACACCGGGGAGCTGTTTTTT.

The chain carries TRBV14 and TRBJ2-1, with 9 bases lining up with TRBD1. The CDR3 is made up of 15 amino acids. CDR1 SGHDN and CDR2 FVKESK come from the germline V gene. Germline trimming cut 5 bases from V and 9 bases from J; bases unmatched to any gene: 11. CDR3: CASSSRQGGKSEQFF. Here the CDR3 DNA reads TGTGCCAGCAGCTCGAGACAGGGGGGAAAGAGTGAGCAGTTCTTC.

This sequence joins TRBV29-1 and TRBJ2-1, with 9 bases lining up with TRBD1. The CDR3 runs to 16 residues. After removal of 0 bases from V and 5 bases from J, the junction contained 8 bases not matched to a gene. CDR1 and CDR2 (germline): SQVTM, ANQGSEA. CDR3 DNA sequence: TGCAGCGTTGAAGAGCGGGGACAGGGTTGGGACAATGAGCAGTTCTTC. Residues: CSVEERGQGWDNEQFF.

This chain links TRBV7-8 with TRBJ2-7; tentative D call: TRBD1 (5 bases). This CDR3 contains 15 residues. Trimming removed 5 bases at V and 3 bases at J, with 17 bases between. The germline V gene encodes CDR1 SGHVS and CDR2 FQNEAQ. CDR3 residues: CASSLIPDSHYEQYF. CDR3 sequence (DNA): TGTGCCAGCAGCCTCATACCCGACAGCCACTACGAGCAGTACTTC.

The sample holds a few counts of this clone. This chain uses TRBV28 with TRBJ1-6; possibly TRBD1 for D (5 bases). The CDR3 spans 14 residues. Trimming removed 4 bases from V and 12 bases from J, with 16 bases in between. The V gene's germline CDR1 is MDHEN and CDR2 SYDVKM. The DNA for the CDR3 is TGTGCCAGCAGTTGGGGCCGGGACTCTATACCCCTCCACTTT. Translated, it gives CASSWGRDSIPLHF.

This chain uses TRBV10-2 with TRBJ2-7, with TRBD2 identical over 10 bases. This CDR3 has 15 amino acids. V lost 3 bases to trimming and J lost 3 bases; unmatched junction nucleotides: 5. The germline V gene has CDR1 WSHSY and CDR2 SAAADI. CDR3 nucleotides: TGCGCCAGCAGTGAATCTAGCGGGAGCGTCTACGAGCAGTACTTC. It codes for CASSESSGSVYEQYF.

This chain links TRBV6-5 with TRBJ2-1, with TRBD2 matching over 10 bases. Losses at the gene ends were 2 bases for V and 4 bases for J; bases not matched to a gene: 2. The CDR3 is 15 residues long. CDR1 and CDR2 (germline): MNHEY, SVGAGI. The CDR3 loop reads CASSYGSGRYNEQFF. Written as DNA, the CDR3 is TGTGCCAGCAGTTACGGTAGCGGGAGGTACAATGAGCAGTTCTTC.

The chain has TRBV9 and TRBJ2-5, with D possibly TRBD1 on 7 matching bases. This CDR3 has 16 amino acids. With 0 bases removed from V and 5 bases from J, the gap between germline ends came to 17 bases. The V gene's germline CDR1 is SGDLS and CDR2 YYNGEE. The CDR3 region is CASSVGVAGGQETQYF. The CDR3 DNA reads as TGTGCCAGCAGCGTAGGTGTGGCAGGGGGGCAGGAGACCCAGTACTTC. The variable domain in full, with the rest retrieved from reference TRBV9 and TRBJ2-5, is DSGVTQTPKHLITATGQRVTLRCSPRSGDLSVYWYQQSLDQGLQFLIQYYNGEERAKGNILERFSAQQFPDLHSELNLSSLELGDSALYFCASSVGVAGGQETQYFGPGTRLLVL.

The gene calls are TRBV5-6 and TRBJ2-1, with D perhaps matching TRBD1 (5 bases). CDR1 and CDR2 (germline): SGHDT, YYEEEE. The CDR3 extends over 17 amino acids. V shed 0 bases and J shed 4 bases, with 17 bases lying between them. CDR3 in amino acids: CASSLVIQDGTYNEQFF. As DNA, the CDR3 is TGTGCCAGCAGCTTGGTGATACAGGACGGAACTTACAATGAGCAGTTCTTC.

The V and J genes are TRBV10-3 and TRBJ1-2, with TRBD1 as a possible D gene (5 bases). This CDR3 is built from 10 residues. Germline-derived CDR1 and CDR2 are ENHRY and SYGVKD. Deletions cut 6 bases from V and 6 bases from J, with 5 bases between. As DNA, the CDR3 is TGTGCCATCAGGACAGATGGCTACACCTTC. As protein: CAIRTDGYTF.

The sample holds one count of this clone. This rearrangement joins TRBV7-2 to TRBJ2-3; 8 nucleotides align to TRBD2. This CDR3 spans 17 amino acids. Germline assignment: CDR1 SGHTA and CDR2 FQGNSA. Trimming removed 2 bases from V and 4 bases from J; junction bases left unmatched: 11. The CDR3 protein is CASSLTRGAGAPDTQYF. In DNA, the CDR3 is TGTGCCAGCAGCTTAACCAGGGGAGCGGGAGCCCCAGATACGCAGTATTTT.

The V and J genes are TRBV12-3 or TRBV12-4 and TRBJ2-5, with D hard to call. This CDR3 is 13 amino acids long. V lost 3 bases and J 3 bases, leaving 8 bases between the germline ends. This CDR3 is CASSLGIEETQYF. CDR3 sequence (DNA): TGTGCCAGCAGTTTGGGCATTGAAGAGACCCAGTACTTC.

This chain links TRBV9 with TRBJ1-5, with D possibly matching TRBD1 (6 bases). V lost 4 bases to trimming and J lost 3 bases, with 17 bases between them. The germline V gene encodes CDR1 SGDLS and CDR2 YYNGEE. The CDR3 length is 16 residues. The CDR3 DNA sequence: TGTGCCAGCAGCCAAGGGGGGGGCAGAATCAATCAGCCCCAGCATTTT. Protein product: CASSQGGGRINQPQHF.

The chain links TRBV29-1 to TRBJ2-7; D might be TRBD1 (6 bases). The CDR3 consists of 14 residues. Germline values: CDR1 SQVTM, CDR2 ANQGSEA. The V end lost 7 bases, the J end lost 3 bases, and 19 bases lay between the germline ends. CDR3 sequence (DNA): TGCAGCGCCCGCCCGGGGCTAGGGGGCTACGAGCAGTACTTC. Its protein is CSARPGLGGYEQYF.

The chain uses TRBV6-5 and TRBJ2-7; D not certain. The CDR3 runs 15 residues. Per germline, CDR1 MNHEY and CDR2 SVGAGI. Trimming pared 6 bases from V and 5 bases from J, leaving 20 bases between. CDR3 nucleotide sequence: TGTGCCAGCAGCCCCACCCACGGGTCCGTACACGAGCAGTACTTC. Amino acids: CASSPTHGSVHEQYF.

This clone was counted between two and nine times. CDR3 nucleotides: TGTGCCAGCAGCCCAACGGACAGGAACACTGAAGCTTTCTTT. Translated, it gives CASSPTDRNTEAFF. The chain carries TRBV6-5 and TRBJ1-1; D perhaps matches TRBD1 (6 bases). V lost 6 bases to trimming and J lost 1 base, with 12 bases between them. Germline V gene sequence: CDR1 MNHEY, CDR2 SVGAGI. The CDR3 is 14 residues long.

This rearrangement joins TRBV6-5 to TRBJ1-3; the match to TRBD1 covers 9 bases. The CDR3 totals 15 residues. Germline CDR1 reads MNHEY; CDR2 reads SVGAGI. V lost 6 bases and J lost 4; bases outside the gene matches: 7. The CDR3 spells CASRVQGARGNTIYF. The CDR3 nucleotides are TGTGCCAGCAGAGTACAGGGGGCGCGGGGAAACACCATATATTTT.

This sequence joins TRBV18 and TRBJ1-3; 9 bases are a match to TRBD1. The CDR3 is 15 amino acids. The V gene end was trimmed by 2 bases and the J gene end by 4 bases; junction bases not matched to a gene: 3. Per germline, CDR1 KGHSH and CDR2 LQKENI. CDR3 sequence: CASSPGTGSGNTIYF. The CDR3 nucleotides read TGTGCCAGCTCACCAGGGACAGGGTCGGGAAACACCATATATTTT.

The chain couples TRBV28 to TRBJ1-1; D not resolved. The V gene lost 6 bases and the J gene lost 5 bases, with 10 bases spanning the gap. The CDR3 contains 12 residues. CDR1 and CDR2 (germline): MDHEN, SYDVKM. The CDR3 sequence is CASSLPGTEAFF. The CDR3 DNA follows: TGTGCCAGCAGCCTCCCGGGGACTGAAGCTTTCTTT.

The chain carries TRBV27 and TRBJ1-4; TRBD1 might be the D (6 bases). Germline assignment: CDR1 MNHEY and CDR2 SMNVEV (reference sequence). The germline V and J ends were trimmed by 2 bases and 5 bases, with 12 bases remaining between them. There are 15 residues in the CDR3. Here the CDR3 DNA reads TGTGCCAGCAGTTTAGGTCAGCAGGGGAATGAAAAACTGTTTTTT. This translates into CASSLGQQGNEKLFF.

The chain joins TRBV7-9 to TRBJ1-1; TRBD1 is a possible D gene (5 bases). The CDR3 is 17 amino acids. The germline gives CDR1 SEHNR, CDR2 FQNEAQ (reference sequence). V was trimmed by 0 bases and J by 1 base, leaving 15 bases between them. The CDR3, as DNA: TGTGCCAGCAGCTTAGCAGGGGCCTTGGGAGGGAACACTGAAGCTTTCTTT. This translates into CASSLAGALGGNTEAFF.

This clone was counted only a few times. The chain recombines TRBV28 with TRBJ1-5, with a weak D call TRBD1 (6 bases). CDR3 length: 15 amino acids. Germline CDR1 is MDHEN and CDR2 is SYDVKM. Trimming took off 5 bases at V and 4 bases at J, with 15 bases between the two ends. CDR3 protein: CASSPSTGPNQPQHF. CDR3 in DNA: TGTGCCAGCAGTCCCTCCACAGGGCCTAATCAGCCCCAGCATTTT.

The chain couples TRBV7-8 to TRBJ2-7, with TRBD1 as a possible D gene (5 bases). The CDR3 runs to 13 residues. Trimming took 3 bases from V and 1 from J, leaving 7 bases between them. The germline V gene encodes CDR1 SGHVS and CDR2 FQNEAQ. This chain's CDR3 is CASSFGASYEQYF. DNA for the CDR3: TGTGCCAGCAGCTTTGGGGCGTCCTACGAGCAGTACTTC.